The entry below gives a single TCR beta chain sequence along with its context. This clonotype occurred a few times. Its antigen is still unknown. The input lacks base qualities; no much larger clone sits a single base away. TCR alpha and beta CDR3 regions were amplified with the iRepertoire nested amplicon-rescue multiplex PCR (arm-PCR) platform from RNA. The input for one-step reverse transcription and amplification was about 90-450 ng of tissue mRNA or PBMC total RNA. Following bead purification, Illumina adapters were added through a secondary multiplex PCR, and the libraries were then gel-purified between 200 and 400 bp. Demultiplexing relied on internal 6-nucleotide barcodes carried by the libraries. Sequencing of libraries was performed on an Illumina MiSeq with 2x220 or 2x250 nucleotide paired-end reads. Under the source paper's analysis protocol: FLASH 1.2.11 was used to merge paired reads, and BWA-MEM then aligned the reads to the GRCh37 human genome before TRA and TRB reads were extracted. V and J assignment used an IMGT-derived reference of cassette sequences and CDR3 motifs that included pseudogenes. Reads were translated in three frames, and productive CDR3s were defined by a C…FGXG motif without stop codons. Clonotypes were defined as unique combinations of V-J cassette pair and CDR3 amino acid sequence. Filtering of reads was based on Hamming distance, with the threshold set by the sequence error rate of each sample in mapped regions. TCRdb ran its own pipeline on the public reads, namely fastp trimming at Q25 and MiXCR clone calling, and kept in-frame beta chains. Every CDR3 protein is listed once, alongside the most common genes and DNA of its rows. These V and J calls derive from TCRdb rather than the authors' analysis. The sample yields some 160,000 distinct CDR3 sequences; around 40% were counted once. 5% to 5.5% of the sample is held by the ten biggest clonotypes.

The source of the sample is a study of glioma-infiltrating T cells (dated by TCRdb to the mid-2010s). In terms of the full investigation: The study sequenced TCR alpha- and beta-chain repertoires from glioma tissue, from non-neoplastic brain tissue and from matched peripheral blood mononuclear cells. To gauge divergence between tissue and blood T-cell populations, every tissue-infiltrating repertoire was compared against the peripheral blood repertoire from the same patient. The paired cohort comprised three low-grade glioma patients, about 8 primary glioblastoma patients and three non-glioma patients contributing non-neoplastic brain tissue.

What the authors observed across the whole study: Very few CDR3 sequences were shared between tissue and blood, attributed to high CDR3 diversity and limited sampling. VJ-independent divergence between tissue and blood was lower than expected in non-neoplastic patients but higher than expected in all gliomas, particularly low-grade gliomas. The group comparisons were based on small numbers of patients: three non-neoplastic, three low-grade glioma and several glioblastoma patients.

The receptor was derived from a human donor with low-grade glioma or glioblastoma, undergoing nonglioma brain surgery, or in good health (not recorded which). The sequencing input was glioma tissue, nonneoplastic brain tissue, or PBMCs (not recorded which).

The nucleotides read TGTGCCAGCAGCGTAGAGCGGTGGGGGAACACTGAAGCTTTCTTT. This codes for CASSVERWGNTEAFF. Recombination connected TRBV9 to TRBJ1-1; the D gene identity is not certain. V lost 0 bases and J lost 1 base; the stretch between them is 10 bases long. From the germline V gene, CDR1 is SGDLS and CDR2 is YYNGEE. The CDR3 holds 15 amino acids from the cysteine to the phenylalanine. This entry keeps only the CDR3 DNA: 45 bases, framed from base 1.